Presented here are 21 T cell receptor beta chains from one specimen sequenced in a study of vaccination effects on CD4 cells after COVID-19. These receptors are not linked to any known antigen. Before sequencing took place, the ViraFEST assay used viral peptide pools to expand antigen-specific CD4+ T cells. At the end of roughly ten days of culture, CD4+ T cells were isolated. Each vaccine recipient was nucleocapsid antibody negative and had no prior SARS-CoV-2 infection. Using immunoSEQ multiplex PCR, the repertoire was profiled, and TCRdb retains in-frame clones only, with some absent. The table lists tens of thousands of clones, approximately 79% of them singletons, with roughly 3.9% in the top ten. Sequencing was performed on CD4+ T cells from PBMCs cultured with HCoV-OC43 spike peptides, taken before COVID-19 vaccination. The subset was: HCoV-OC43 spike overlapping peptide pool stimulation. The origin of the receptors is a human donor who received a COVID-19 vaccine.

The CDR3 region has the DNA TGTGCCAGCAGCCCAGGACAGGGAGGGACCGGGGAGCTGTTTTTT. This encodes CASSPGQGGTGELFF. This rearrangement joins TRBV11-2 to TRBJ2-2, with D perhaps TRBD1 (8 bases). The CDR3 contains 15 residues. The germline CDR1 and CDR2 sequences are SGHAT and FQNNGV. V dropped 5 bases and J dropped 5 bases, with 15 bases sitting between them.

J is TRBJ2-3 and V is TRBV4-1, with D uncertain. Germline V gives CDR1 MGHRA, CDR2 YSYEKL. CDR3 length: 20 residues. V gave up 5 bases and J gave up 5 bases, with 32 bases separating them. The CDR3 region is CASSSPPRVAAVKGIDTQYF. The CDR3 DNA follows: TGCGCCAGCAGCTCCCCCCCAAGGGTGGCGGCCGTAAAAGGGATAGATACGCAGTATTTT.

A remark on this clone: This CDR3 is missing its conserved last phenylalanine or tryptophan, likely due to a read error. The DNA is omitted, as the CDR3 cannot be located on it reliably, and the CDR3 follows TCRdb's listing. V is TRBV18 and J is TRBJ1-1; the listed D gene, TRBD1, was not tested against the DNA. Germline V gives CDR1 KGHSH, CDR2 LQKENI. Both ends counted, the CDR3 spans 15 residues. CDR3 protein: CASSPSRDRLPDRKL.

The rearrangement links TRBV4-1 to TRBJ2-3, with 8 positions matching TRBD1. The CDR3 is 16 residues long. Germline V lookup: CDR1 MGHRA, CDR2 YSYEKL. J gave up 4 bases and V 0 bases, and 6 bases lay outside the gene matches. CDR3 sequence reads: CASSQERTGPSDTQYF. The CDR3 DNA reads TGCGCCAGCAGCCAAGAGAGGACAGGGCCGTCAGATACGCAGTATTTT.

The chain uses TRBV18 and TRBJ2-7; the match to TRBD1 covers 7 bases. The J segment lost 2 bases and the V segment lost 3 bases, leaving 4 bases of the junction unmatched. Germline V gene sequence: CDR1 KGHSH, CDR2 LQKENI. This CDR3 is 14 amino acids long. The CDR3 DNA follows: TGTGCCAGCTCACCTCCGGGACAGACCTACGAGCAGTACGTC. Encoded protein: CASSPPGQTYEQYV.

In DNA, the CDR3 is TGTGCCAGCAGCCCCCGAAGGGGCACAGATACGCAGTATTTT. Translating gives CASSPRRGTDTQYF. This sequence joins TRBV3-1 (or the pseudogene TRBV3-2) and TRBJ2-3, with D hard to call. Trimming shortened V by 4 bases and J by 1 base, and 9 bases separated the two germline ends. In germline, CDR1 is LGHDT, CDR2 YNNKEL (reference sequence). CDR3 length: 14 residues.

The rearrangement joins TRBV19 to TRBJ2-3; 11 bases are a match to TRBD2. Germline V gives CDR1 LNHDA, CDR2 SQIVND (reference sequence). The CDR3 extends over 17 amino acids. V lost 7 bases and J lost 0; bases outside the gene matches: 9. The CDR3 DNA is TGTGCCAGTACCAAGTCGACTAGCGGGACTAGCACAGATACGCAGTATTTT. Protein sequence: CASTKSTSGTSTDTQYF.

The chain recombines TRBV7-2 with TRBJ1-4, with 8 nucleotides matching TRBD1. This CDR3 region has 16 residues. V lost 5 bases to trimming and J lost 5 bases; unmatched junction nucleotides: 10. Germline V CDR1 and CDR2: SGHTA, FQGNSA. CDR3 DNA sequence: TGTGCCAGCAGCACCTACCGGACAGGGTCGAATGAAAAACTGTTTTTT. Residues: CASSTYRTGSNEKLFF. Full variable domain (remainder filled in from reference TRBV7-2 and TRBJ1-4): GAGVSQSPSNKVTEKGKDVELRCDPISGHTALYWYRQSLGQGLEFLIYFQGNSAPDKSGLPSDRFSAERTGGSVSTLTIQRTQQEDSAVYLCASSTYRTGSNEKLFFGSGTQLSVL.

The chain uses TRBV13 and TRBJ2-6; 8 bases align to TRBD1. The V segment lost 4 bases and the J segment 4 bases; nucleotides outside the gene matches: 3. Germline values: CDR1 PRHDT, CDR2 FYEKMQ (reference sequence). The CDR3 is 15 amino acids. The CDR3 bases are TGTGCCAGCAGCTGGACAGGGAACGGGGCCAACGTCCTGACTTTC. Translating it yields CASSWTGNGANVLTF.

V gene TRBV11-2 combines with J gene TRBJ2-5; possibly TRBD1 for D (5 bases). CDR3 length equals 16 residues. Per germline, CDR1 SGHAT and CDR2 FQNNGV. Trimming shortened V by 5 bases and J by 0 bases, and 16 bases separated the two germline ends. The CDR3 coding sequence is TGTGCCAGCAGCGTTACCCCGGACAAGTACCAAGAGACCCAGTACTTC. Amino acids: CASSVTPDKYQETQYF.

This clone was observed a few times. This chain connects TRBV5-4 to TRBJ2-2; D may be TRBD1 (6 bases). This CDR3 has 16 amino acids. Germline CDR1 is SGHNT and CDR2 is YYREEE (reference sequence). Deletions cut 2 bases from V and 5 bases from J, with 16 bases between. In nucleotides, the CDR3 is TGTGCCAGCAGCTTTCTCCCAGGGGCAGAGACCGGGGAGCTGTTTTTT. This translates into CASSFLPGAETGELFF.

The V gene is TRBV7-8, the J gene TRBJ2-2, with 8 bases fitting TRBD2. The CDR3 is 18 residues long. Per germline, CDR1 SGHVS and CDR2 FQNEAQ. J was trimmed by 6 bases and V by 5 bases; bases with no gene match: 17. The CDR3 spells CASSQRREGLEGPGELFF. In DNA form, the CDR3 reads TGTGCCAGCAGCCAAAGGAGAGAGGGACTAGAGGGCCCCGGGGAGCTGTTTTTT.

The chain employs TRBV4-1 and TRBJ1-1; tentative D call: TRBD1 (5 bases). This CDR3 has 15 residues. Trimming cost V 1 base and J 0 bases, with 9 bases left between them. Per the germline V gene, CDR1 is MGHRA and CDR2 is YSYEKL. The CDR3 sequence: CASSQVGGVNTEAFF. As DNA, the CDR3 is TGCGCCAGCAGCCAAGTCGGGGGGGTGAACACTGAAGCTTTCTTT.

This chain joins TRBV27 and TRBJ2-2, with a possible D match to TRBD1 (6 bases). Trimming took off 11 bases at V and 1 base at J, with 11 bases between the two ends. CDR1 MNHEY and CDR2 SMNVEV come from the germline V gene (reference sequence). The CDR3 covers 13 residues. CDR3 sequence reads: CAARGQNTGELFF. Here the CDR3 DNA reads TGTGCCGCTCGGGGACAGAACACCGGGGAGCTGTTTTTT.

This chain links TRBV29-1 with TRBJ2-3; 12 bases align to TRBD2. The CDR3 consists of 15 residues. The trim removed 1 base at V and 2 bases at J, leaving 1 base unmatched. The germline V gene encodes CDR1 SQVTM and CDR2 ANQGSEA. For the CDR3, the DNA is TGCAGCGTTGAAGGGACTAGCGGGGTCACAGATACGCAGTATTTT. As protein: CSVEGTSGVTDTQYF.

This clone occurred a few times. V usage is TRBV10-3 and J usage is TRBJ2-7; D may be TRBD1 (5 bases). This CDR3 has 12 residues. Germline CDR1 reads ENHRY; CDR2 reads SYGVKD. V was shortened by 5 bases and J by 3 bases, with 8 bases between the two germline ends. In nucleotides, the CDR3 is TGTGCCATCAGTCAAACAGGCTACGAGCAGTACGTC. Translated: CAISQTGYEQYV.

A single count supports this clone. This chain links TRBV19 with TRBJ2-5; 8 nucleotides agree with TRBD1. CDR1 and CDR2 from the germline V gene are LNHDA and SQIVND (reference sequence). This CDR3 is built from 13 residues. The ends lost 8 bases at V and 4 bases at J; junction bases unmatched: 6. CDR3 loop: CASSRGPGETQYF. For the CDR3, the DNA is TGTGCCAGTTCCAGGGGGCCGGGAGAGACCCAGTACTTC.

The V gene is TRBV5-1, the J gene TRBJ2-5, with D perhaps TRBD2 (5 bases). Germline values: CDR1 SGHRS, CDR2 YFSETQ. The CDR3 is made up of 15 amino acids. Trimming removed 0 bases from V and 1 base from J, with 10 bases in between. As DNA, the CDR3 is TGCGCCAGCAGCTTGGGATTAGCGCCCCAAGAGACCCAGTACTTC. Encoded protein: CASSLGLAPQETQYF.

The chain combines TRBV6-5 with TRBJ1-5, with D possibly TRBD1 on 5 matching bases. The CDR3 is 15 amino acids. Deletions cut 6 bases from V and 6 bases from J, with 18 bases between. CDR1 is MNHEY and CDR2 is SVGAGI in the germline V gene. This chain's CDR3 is CASSPQGYLGQPQHF. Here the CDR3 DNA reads TGTGCCAGCAGCCCGCAGGGCTATTTGGGTCAGCCCCAGCATTTT.

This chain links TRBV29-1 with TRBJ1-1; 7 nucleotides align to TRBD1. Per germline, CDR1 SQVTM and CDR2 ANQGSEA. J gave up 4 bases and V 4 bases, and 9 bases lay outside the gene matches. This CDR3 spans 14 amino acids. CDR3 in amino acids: CSVVQGGPITEAFF. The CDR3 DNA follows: TGCAGCGTTGTCCAGGGGGGCCCCATCACTGAAGCTTTCTTT.

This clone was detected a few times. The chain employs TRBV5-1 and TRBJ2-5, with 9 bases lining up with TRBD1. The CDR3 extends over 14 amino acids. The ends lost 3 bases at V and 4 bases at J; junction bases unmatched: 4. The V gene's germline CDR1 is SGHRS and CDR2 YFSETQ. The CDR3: CASSYDRGVETQYF. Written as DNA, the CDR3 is TGCGCCAGCAGCTATGACAGGGGGGTAGAGACCCAGTACTTC.